This is a list of T cell receptor beta chains from one sample in a study of T cell repertoires in aging, cancer and after chemotherapy. TCRdb independently ran MiXCR on the multiplex PCR reads; one entry per CDR3 protein. The data contain 3,500 or so distinct CDR3 sequences, just under 35% of them seen just once; the ten biggest clones take up 47%. The sample taken for sequencing was blood. Every receptor here comes from a human donor in good health. Both conserved end residues are part of each CDR3. D genes are given only for firm matches. Rows may omit the clone size; those that give it use once, few, many or a size class.

size: NA
D: NA
J: TRBJ1-3
V: TRBV15
DNA: TGTGCCACCAGCAGAGTCAAGGGTCGAAACACCATATATTTT
CDR3: CATSRVKGRNTIYF

size: NA
D: NA
J: TRBJ2-3
V: TRBV27
DNA: TGTGCCAGCAGTTTATCCCGGCCTCGTGATACGCAGTATTTT
CDR3: CASSLSRPRDTQYF

size: NA
D: NA
J: TRBJ1-2
V: TRBV7-9
DNA: TGTGCCAGCAGCTTAAGTCTAAGTTACACCTTC
CDR3: CASSLSLSYTF

size: NA
D: NA
J: TRBJ2-1
V: TRBV18
DNA: TGTGCCAGCTCACCAGGTGGTTCCTACAATGAGCAGTTCTTC
CDR3: CASSPGGSYNEQFF

size: NA
D: NA
J: TRBJ1-5
V: TRBV6-1
DNA: TGTGCCAGCAGCCCCGAGCCACATAGCAATCAGCCCCAGCATTTT
CDR3: CASSPEPHSNQPQHF

size: NA
D: TRBD1
J: TRBJ1-2
V: TRBV12-3/TRBV12-4
DNA: TGTGCCAGCAGCACGACAGGGCCTTATGGCTACACCTTC
CDR3: CASSTTGPYGYTF

size: NA
D: NA
J: TRBJ2-2
V: TRBV12-3/TRBV12-4
DNA: TGTGCCAGCAGTTTAATTTATCCCGGGGAGCTGTTTTTT
CDR3: CASSLIYPGELFF

size: once
D: NA
J: TRBJ1-2
V: TRBV6-5
DNA: TGTGCCAGAAATCACACACGAAGGGGGGACTATGGCTACACCTTC
CDR3: CARNHTRRGDYGYTF

size: few
D: TRBD1
J: TRBJ1-5
V: TRBV19
DNA: TGTGCCAGTAGTCTAGACAGGGATCAGCCCCAGCATTTT
CDR3: CASSLDRDQPQHF

size: NA
D: TRBD1
J: TRBJ1-2
V: TRBV6-5
DNA: TGTGCCAGCCAGTTAGGGACAGGGGCGGGGGGTTCGCGCTACACCTTC
CDR3: CASQLGTGAGGSRYTF

size: few
D: NA
J: TRBJ1-2
V: TRBV14
DNA: TGTGCCAGCAGCCCGGGGGGCGGAAACTATGGCTACACCTTC
CDR3: CASSPGGGNYGYTF

size: NA
D: NA
J: TRBJ2-2
V: TRBV6-5
DNA: TGTGCCAGCAGTCAGAGACGGACAGAAGGAAGCACCGGGGAGCTGTTTTTT
CDR3: CASSQRRTEGSTGELFF

size: NA
D: NA
J: TRBJ1-2
V: TRBV10-3
DNA: TGTGTCGTTTCCGGCGGAGCATGGGGCTACACCTTC
CDR3: CVVSGGAWGYTF

size: NA
D: NA
J: TRBJ1-1
V: TRBV15
DNA: TGTGCCACCAGCAGACATCTTATACAGGAATCTTCTGAAGCTTTCTTT
CDR3: CATSRHLIQESSEAFF

size: few
D: NA
J: TRBJ2-2
V: TRBV10-3
DNA: TGTGCCATCAGCGGGACGGCGAACACCGGGGAGCTGTTTTTT
CDR3: CAISGTANTGELFF

size: medium-sized
D: TRBD1
J: TRBJ1-6
V: TRBV11-2
DNA: TGTGCCAGCGAGGGACAGGGCTATAATTCACCCCTCCACTTT
CDR3: CASEGQGYNSPLHF

size: few
D: TRBD1
J: TRBJ1-1
V: TRBV12-3/TRBV12-4
DNA: TGTGCCAGCCGACAGGGCAATATCATGAACACTGAAGCTTTCTTT
CDR3: CASRQGNIMNTEAFF

size: few
D: NA
J: TRBJ2-1
V: TRBV30
DNA: TGTGCCTGGTCCCCTCTAGAGTACAATGAGCAGTTCTTC
CDR3: CAWSPLEYNEQFF

size: NA
D: TRBD1
J: TRBJ2-5
V: TRBV20-1
DNA: TGCAGTGCTGGGGACAGGCCAAGGGGGACCCAGTACTTC
CDR3: CSAGDRPRGTQYF

size: few
D: NA
J: TRBJ1-5
V: TRBV19
DNA: TGTGCCAGTAGTATAGGGGACCCCAATCAGCCCCAGCATTTT
CDR3: CASSIGDPNQPQHF

size: NA
D: TRBD1
J: TRBJ1-4
V: TRBV19
DNA: TGTGCCAGTAGTGCCACCGGGACAGGGGGCGGCGGAAAACTGTTTTTT
CDR3: CASSATGTGGGGKLFF

size: NA
D: TRBD1
J: TRBJ1-1
V: TRBV5-6
DNA: TGTGCCAGCAGCTTGGTAACAGGGGCCACTGAAGCTTTCTTT
CDR3: CASSLVTGATEAFF

size: NA
D: TRBD1
J: TRBJ2-7
V: TRBV6-5
DNA: TGTGCCAGCAGTTACCTAGGGACAGGGTCCGAGCAGTACTTC
CDR3: CASSYLGTGSEQYF

size: NA
D: NA
J: TRBJ1-5
V: TRBV6-5
DNA: TGTGCCAGCAGAGGAGACATTTCTGGTCAGCCCCAGCATTTT
CDR3: CASRGDISGQPQHF

size: NA
D: TRBD2
J: TRBJ2-1
V: TRBV7-4
DNA: TGTGCCAGCAGCCTCGGGGTAGGGGCGGGGGGCGGATACAATGAGCAGTTCTTC
CDR3: CASSLGVGAGGGYNEQFF

size: NA
D: NA
J: TRBJ1-4
V: TRBV18
DNA: TGTGCCAGCTCACCCCAGTCAGGGTTGACTAATGAAAAACTGTTTTTT
CDR3: CASSPQSGLTNEKLFF

size: few
D: TRBD2
J: TRBJ2-2
V: TRBV6-5
DNA: TGTGCCAGCAGGTCCCCGGGGGGGGCCGGGGAGCTGTTTTTT
CDR3: CASRSPGGAGELFF

size: NA
D: TRBD2
J: TRBJ2-1
V: TRBV27
DNA: TGTGCCAGCAGTAAATACACGGGGGGGGCGAAGGATGAGCAGTTCTTC
CDR3: CASSKYTGGAKDEQFF

size: few
D: NA
J: TRBJ2-6
V: TRBV5-4
DNA: TGTGCCAGCAGCTTTGGGGGACGTAGCTCTGGGGCCAACGTCCTGACTTTC
CDR3: CASSFGGRSSGANVLTF

size: few
D: TRBD2
J: TRBJ2-5
V: TRBV5-1
DNA: TGCGCCAGGGGGAATAGCGGGACCCAAGAGACCCAGTACTTC
CDR3: CARGNSGTQETQYF

size: once
D: TRBD1
J: TRBJ2-7
V: TRBV5-4
DNA: TGTGCCAGCAGCTTGGGTCCCCCGGGACAGGGTAACGAGCAGTACTTC
CDR3: CASSLGPPGQGNEQYF

size: few
D: NA
J: TRBJ1-2
V: TRBV4-2
DNA: TGTGCCAGCAGCCAAGATCGGGCGACAGGCTATGGCTACACCTTC
CDR3: CASSQDRATGYGYTF

size: NA
D: NA
J: TRBJ2-1
V: TRBV19
DNA: TGTGCCAGTAGTAGGGCTGTACCCTCCTACAATGAGCAGTTCTTC
CDR3: CASSRAVPSYNEQFF

size: NA
D: TRBD1
J: TRBJ2-2
V: TRBV24-1
DNA: TGTGGCGTGGGGCTAGCAGGGGGCCCCGGAGCCACCGGGGAGCTGTTTTTT
CDR3: CGVGLAGGPGATGELFF

size: NA
D: NA
J: TRBJ2-6
V: TRBV7-2
DNA: TGCGCCAGCAGCTTGGAGGCAGGCATCTCTGGGGCCAACGTCCTGACTTTC
CDR3: CASSLEAGISGANVLTF

size: NA
D: NA
J: TRBJ1-1
V: TRBV19
DNA: TGTGCCACTGGGGGACGAACTGAAGCTTTCTTT
CDR3: CATGGRTEAFF

size: NA
D: NA
J: TRBJ1-1
V: TRBV15
DNA: TGTGCCACCAGCAGAGTTTCGGGAACGGGGACTGAAGCTTTCTTT
CDR3: CATSRVSGTGTEAFF

size: once
D: NA
J: TRBJ2-7
V: TRBV20-1
DNA: TGCAGTGCTCTGGACAGAAGGGAGCAGTACTTC
CDR3: CSALDRREQYF

size: NA
D: NA
J: TRBJ2-5
V: TRBV5-1
DNA: TGCGCCAGCAGCTCCGGGGCGCCTGGAGAGACCCAGTACTTC
CDR3: CASSSGAPGETQYF

size: NA
D: TRBD2
J: TRBJ2-2
V: TRBV13
DNA: TGTGCCAGCAGCTTAGAAGCCCAGCGGGGGGCCGTTAACACCGGGGAGCTGTTTTTT
CDR3: CASSLEAQRGAVNTGELFF

size: NA
D: NA
J: TRBJ2-7
V: TRBV28
DNA: TGTGCCAGCAGTGCACCGTGGGGACACTTCTACGAGCAGTACTTC
CDR3: CASSAPWGHFYEQYF

size: NA
D: NA
J: TRBJ1-1
V: TRBV4-3
DNA: TGTGCCAGCACCCCGCGGTTGGGGATGAACACTGAAGCTTTCTTT
CDR3: CASTPRLGMNTEAFF

size: NA
D: NA
J: TRBJ2-1
V: TRBV5-5
DNA: TGTGCCAGCAGCTTGGGGGGTGTGGACAATGAGCAGTTCTTC
CDR3: CASSLGGVDNEQFF

size: NA
D: NA
J: TRBJ2-2
V: TRBV7-2
DNA: TGTGCCAGCAGCTTAGGTTTGGCGGCCGGGGAGCTGTTTTTT
CDR3: CASSLGLAAGELFF

size: large
D: NA
J: TRBJ2-2
V: TRBV15
DNA: TGTGCCACCAGCAACTTTCAGGCCGGGGAGCTGTTTTTT
CDR3: CATSNFQAGELFF

size: NA
D: NA
J: TRBJ2-1
V: TRBV5-6
DNA: TGTGCCAGCAGCTTGGAATCTGGGGGGGGCCCCTACAATGAGCAGTTCTTC
CDR3: CASSLESGGGPYNEQFF

size: NA
D: NA
J: TRBJ2-3
V: TRBV12-5
DNA: TGTGCTAGTGGTCCCCCACAGGTAGGGACAGATACGCAGTATTTT
CDR3: CASGPPQVGTDTQYF

size: few
D: NA
J: TRBJ1-1
V: TRBV15
DNA: TGTGCCACCAGCAGAGATCCCGGGGCTGAAGCTTTCTTT
CDR3: CATSRDPGAEAFF

size: NA
D: NA
J: TRBJ1-3
V: TRBV6-5
DNA: TGTGCCAGCAGTCCCGGTTACTCTGGAAACACCATATATTTT
CDR3: CASSPGYSGNTIYF

size: medium-sized
D: NA
J: TRBJ2-3
V: TRBV12-3/TRBV12-4
DNA: TGTGCCAGCAGTCTGGCAGCGAGCACAGATACGCAGTATTTT
CDR3: CASSLAASTDTQYF

size: NA
D: NA
J: TRBJ1-5
V: TRBV6-2/TRBV6-3
DNA: TGTGCCAGCAGTCAGAGTCACGGTCAGCCCCAGCATTTT
CDR3: CASSQSHGQPQHF

size: few
D: TRBD1
J: TRBJ1-2
V: TRBV29-1
DNA: TGCAGCGTGGGGACAGGCTCACTTGGCTATGGCTACACCTTC
CDR3: CSVGTGSLGYGYTF

size: few
D: TRBD1
J: TRBJ1-4
V: TRBV15
DNA: TGTGCCACCAGCAGGGCCGACAGGGGGGCTGAAAAACTGTTTTTT
CDR3: CATSRADRGAEKLFF

size: few
D: NA
J: TRBJ1-5
V: TRBV12-3/TRBV12-4
DNA: TGTGCCAGCAGTCGGGAGATGTATAGCAATCAGCCCCAGCATTTT
CDR3: CASSREMYSNQPQHF

size: few
D: NA
J: TRBJ1-5
V: TRBV6-5
DNA: TGTGCCAGCAGTTACTCGAAAGGGACATTTGGCAATCAGCCCCAGCATTTT
CDR3: CASSYSKGTFGNQPQHF